This entry describes one TCR beta chain. Its antigen is still unknown. One base away there is no much larger clone; base qualities are not given. To sequence the TCRbeta CDR3 region, genomic DNA was isolated from the sorted cells. TCRbeta CDR3 regions were sequenced using the immunoSEQ Assay. As stored in TCRdb, this immuneACCESS dataset retains in-frame rearrangements with V and J assigned. A fraction of the clones does not appear; measured against another copy, unresolved V genes explain less than half of the discrepancy, and the remainder lacks a known reason. Within this sample are about 77,000 clones, with over 75% of them counted one time only. The ten largest account for roughly 0.7% of the sample. The trial excluded patients who had a history of autoimmune disease or were on systemic immunosuppression. Peripheral blood for TCR sequencing was collected from all dose cohorts at baseline, on cycle 4 day 1, and on cycle 7 day 1. Samples were obtained from an open-label, multicenter, first-in-human phase I dose-escalation trial of ivuxolimab. Adults with locally advanced or metastatic melanoma, renal cell, hepatocellular, or head and neck squamous cell carcinoma were enrolled in the trial. Before TCR sequencing, CD4+ T cells and CD8+ T cells were sorted from peripheral blood as separate populations.

The data stem from a study of OX40 agonist ivuxolimab in advanced cancers. About the study as a whole: The costimulatory receptor OX40 (CD134) was targeted by ivuxolimab, a fully human IgG2 agonistic monoclonal antibody. Intravenous ivuxolimab was administered to patients every 2 weeks at six dose levels: 0.01, 0.1, 0.3, 1.5, 3 and 10 mg/kg. Of the roughly 54 patients in dose escalation, 19 had hepatocellular carcinoma, some 15 had melanoma, 9 had renal cell carcinoma and 9 had head and neck cancer. In the dose-escalation cohort, 75% to 90% of patients were male, and the mean age was roughly 60 years with a range of roughly 20 to 85. Prior anti-PD-1, anti-PD-L1 or anti-CTLA-4 therapy was permitted, and 40% of dose-escalation patients had received checkpoint inhibitors. Partial responses occurred in three dose-escalation patients: two with cutaneous melanoma and one with hepatocellular carcinoma. The purpose of peripheral TCRbeta sequencing was to test whether ivuxolimab changed TCR sequence diversity and led to clonal T-cell expansion. The monotherapy dose-escalation portion (N ≈ 52 patients) of the phase I ivuxolimab trial is reported in the paper. Points the paper makes about the study in general: Antigen specificity was not determined for the clonally expanded peripheral T cells. At doses of 0.1 to 3.0 mg/kg, clonal expansion of both CD4+ and CD8+ T cells in blood was seen between baseline and week 6. In the 0.1-3.0 mg/kg groups, partial responders were among the patients with the lowest normalized peripheral clonal expansion, particularly in CD8+ T cells. Low levels of normalized T-cell clonal expansion were also seen in some patients who did not respond. After ivuxolimab, more expanded clones were found on average in CD8+ T cells than in CD4+ T cells.

From a lookup of the germline V gene, CDR1 and CDR2 are LGHNA and YSLEER. Trimming takes 0 bases off V and 9 bases off J; junction bases not matched to a gene: 17. Counted from cysteine to phenylalanine, this CDR3 has 18 amino acids. Solely the CDR3 DNA is kept, with 54 bases framed from the first base. The sample was CD4+ or CD8+ T cells sorted from blood, taken in a trial of the OX40 agonist ivuxolimab. This TCR derives from an adult with an advanced solid tumor such as melanoma, head and neck, liver or kidney cancer. This chain is built from TRBV4-3 and TRBJ2-3; 8 central bases correspond to TRBD2. The CDR3 reads CASSQDWSGGFDPGTQYF. The DNA reads as follows: TGCGCCAGCAGCCAAGATTGGTCGGGGGGGTTTGACCCGGGAACGCAGTATTTT.